This T cell receptor (beta chain) was captured by sequencing in a study of blood T cell repertoires in COVID-19. The germline CDR1 and CDR2 sequences are LGHNA and YSLEER. Unmatched junction bases numbered 10, after V lost 3 bases and J lost 6 bases. This CDR3 is 16 amino acids long. The Seattle site enrolled patients during active infection and followed them longitudinally. Some clones are missing from TCRdb's copy, which holds only in-frame ones; the method was immunoSEQ multiplex PCR. The sample yields about 120,000 clones, around 90% seen once. J is TRBJ2-1 and V is TRBV4-3; TRBD2 agrees at 8 bases. This receptor was obtained from an older woman with COVID-19, enrolled during active disease. The sequencing input was peripheral blood. This CDR3 reads CASSQAGLAMFNEQFF. CDR3 sequence (DNA): TGCGCCAGCAGCCAGGCAGGACTAGCCATGTTCAATGAGCAGTTCTTC.